This section outlines one T cell receptor beta chain sequence together with its context. Per the original methods: Using reference gene primer amplification, nucleated cell counts were estimated. TCRdb's table, derived via immunoSEQ multiplex PCR, lists solely in-frame clones and lacks some. Clone size and V and J calls were adopted from that table, with D and trimming inferred from the DNA. The repertoire holds approximately 250,000 clones, with around 86% as singletons. This CDR3 has 19 amino acids. Trimming removed 1 base from V and 1 base from J, with 17 bases in between. CDR1 and CDR2 (germline): LNHDA, SQIVND (reference sequence). The sample comes from a study of blood T cell repertoires in COVID-19. Across the whole study: Samples came from the United States, Italy and Spain, spanning acute and convalescent COVID-19. Sources were T cells, B-cell-depleted T cells, or PBMCs; the material itself was cDNA or gDNA.

The sequence derives from a young man with active or convalescent COVID-19. The sequencing sample was made of peripheral blood. The rearrangement uses TRBV19 and TRBJ2-6; weak D call: TRBD1 (5 bases). CDR3 in DNA: TGTGCCAGTAGTATAGTTTCAGGGCGCAAAGTATCTGGGGCCAACGTCCTGACTTTC. Protein sequence: CASSIVSGRKVSGANVLTF.